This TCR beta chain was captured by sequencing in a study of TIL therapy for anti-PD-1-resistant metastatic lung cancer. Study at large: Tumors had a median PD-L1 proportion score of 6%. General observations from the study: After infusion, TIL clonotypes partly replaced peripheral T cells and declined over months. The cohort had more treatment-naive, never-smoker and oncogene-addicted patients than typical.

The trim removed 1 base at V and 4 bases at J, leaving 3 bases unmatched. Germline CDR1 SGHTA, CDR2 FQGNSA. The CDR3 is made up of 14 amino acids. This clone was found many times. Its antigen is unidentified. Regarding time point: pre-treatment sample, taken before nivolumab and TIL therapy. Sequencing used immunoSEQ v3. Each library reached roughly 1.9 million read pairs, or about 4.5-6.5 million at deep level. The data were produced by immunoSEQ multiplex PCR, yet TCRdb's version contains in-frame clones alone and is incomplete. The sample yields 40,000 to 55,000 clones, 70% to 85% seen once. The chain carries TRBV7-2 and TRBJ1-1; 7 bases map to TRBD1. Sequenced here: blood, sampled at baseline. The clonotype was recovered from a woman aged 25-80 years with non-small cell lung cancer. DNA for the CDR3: TGTGCCAGCAGCTTAGGGGGGACAGTCACTGAAGCTTTCTTT. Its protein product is CASSLGGTVTEAFF.